The clone carrying this T cell receptor beta chain was observed a few times. Germline-derived CDR1 and CDR2 are MNHEY and SMNVEV (reference sequence). The CDR3 loop spans 12 amino acids. V dropped 9 bases and J dropped 0 bases, with 8 bases sitting between them. TCRdb's table, derived via immunoSEQ multiplex PCR, lists solely in-frame clones and lacks some. Of about 59,000 clones in the sample, 80% to 90% are singletons; the top ten hold around 0.4%. The sample is drawn from a study of OX40 agonist ivuxolimab in advanced cancers. The sequence came from an adult with an advanced solid tumor such as melanoma, head and neck, liver or kidney cancer. The source material was CD4+ or CD8+ T cells sorted from blood, sampled in a trial of the OX40 agonist ivuxolimab. The J gene is TRBJ1-1, the V gene TRBV27; no definite D call. The CDR3 DNA reads as TGTGCCAGTGGTCCTGTGAACACTGAAGCTTTCTTT. Residues: CASGPVNTEAFF.